This T cell receptor (beta chain) derives from a study of T cell responses to AZD1222 COVID-19 vaccine. Profiling relied on immunoSEQ multiplex PCR, and the TCRdb table lists in-frame clones only, not all of them. Seen here are 100,000 to 120,000 clones, around 80% observed once, and the top ten hold approximately 5%. CDR3 size: 18 residues. V was clipped by 5 bases and J by 2 bases, with 26 bases between them. Germline lookup yields CDR1 SGHKS and CDR2 YYEKEE (reference sequence). V and J are TRBV5-5 and TRBJ2-7, with D tentatively TRBD1 (8 bases). The origin of this receptor is an adult in good health. The input for sequencing was peripheral blood, taken on day 0 of AZD1222 vaccination. The CDR3 loop reads CASSSTSGAGQVAYEQYF. The CDR3 nucleotides read TGTGCCAGCAGTTCTACCTCCGGAGCGGGACAGGTAGCCTACGAGCAGTACTTC.